A selection of T cell receptor beta chains follows, all from one sample in a study of T-cell reconstitution after alpha-beta-depleted transplantation in children. TCRdb processed the PCR reads anew with MiXCR; each CDR3 protein has one entry. The sample has fewer than 550,000 distinct CDR3 sequences; about an eighth are singletons. The specimen comprised PBMCs, mostly from graft donor cells, sampled 180 days after TCRalphabeta/CD19-depleted stem cell transplant. The receptors here all came from a female patient younger than 10 who had a stem cell transplant for aplastic anemia, so the T cells may come from the graft donor. The CDR3 runs from the conserved cysteine through the conserved F or W. D genes are given only for firm matches. The listing skips clone size in some rows; elsewhere it reads once, few, many or a size class.

>TRBV28|TRBJ2-3|many|TRBD1
CASTKRRTGGTDTQYF
TGTGCCAGCACCAAAAGGCGGACAGGGGGCACAGATACGCAGTATTTT
>TRBV9|TRBJ1-4|few|.
CASSTRPTTNEKLFF
TGTGCCAGCAGCACCCGACCTACAACTAATGAAAAACTGTTTTTT
>TRBV6-5|TRBJ1-5|many|.
CASISSDSRNQPQHF
TGTGCCAGCATATCGTCTGACAGCCGCAATCAGCCCCAGCATTTT
>TRBV5-1|TRBJ1-1|few|.
CASASTGMGTEAFF
TGCGCCAGCGCGTCTACAGGGATGGGCACTGAAGCTTTCTTT
>TRBV2|TRBJ1-1|.|.
CASSEGRPSRTNTEAFF
TGTGCCAGCAGTGAAGGACGGCCGTCCCGAACAAACACTGAAGCTTTCTTT
>TRBV20-1|TRBJ2-3|few|.
CSAPRARGADTQYF
TGCAGTGCCCCCCGAGCTCGGGGCGCAGATACGCAGTATTTT
>TRBV9|TRBJ2-3|few|.
CASSVTPVLRTDTQYF
TGTGCCAGCAGCGTAACCCCGGTTCTTCGCACAGATACGCAGTATTTT
>TRBV25-1|TRBJ2-2|few|.
CASSELQTRGELFF
TGTGCCAGCAGTGAATTGCAGACGAGAGGGGAGCTGTTTTTT
>TRBV5-1|TRBJ1-2|.|.
CASSLIGEAYGYTF
TGCGCCAGCAGCTTGATAGGGGAGGCCTATGGCTACACCTTC
>TRBV24-1|TRBJ2-7|many|.
CATSDGTPPHEQYF
TGTGCCACCAGTGATGGGACACCGCCCCACGAGCAGTACTTC
>TRBV6-4|TRBJ2-3|.|TRBD2
CASSDSGGGRDTQYF
TGTGCCAGCAGTGACTCGGGCGGGGGTCGAGATACGCAGTATTTT
>TRBV7-2|TRBJ2-3|few|TRBD2
CASKTAGGTPPRKYF
TGTGCCAGCAAAACAGCGGGAGGGACTCCACCGCGCAAGTATTTT
>TRBV27|TRBJ1-2|.|.
CASSFLQGRGYTF
TGTGCCAGCAGTTTTCTTCAGGGCCGCGGCTACACCTTC
>TRBV10-3|TRBJ2-1|.|.
CAISEFPNEQFF
TGTGCCATCAGTGAGTTCCCCAATGAGCAGTTCTTC
>TRBV4-1|TRBJ2-1|few|.
CASSQDQVVLINEQFF
TGCGCCAGCAGCCAAGATCAGGTCGTCTTAATAAATGAGCAGTTCTTC
>TRBV12-5|TRBJ2-3|few|.
CASGLGQGTDTQYF
TGTGCTAGTGGTTTGGGACAGGGCACAGATACGCAGTATTTT
>TRBV12-3/TRBV12-4|TRBJ1-1|many|.
CASSPRVNTEAFF
TGTGCCAGCAGCCCTCGCGTGAACACTGAAGCTTTCTTT
>TRBV20-1|TRBJ1-1|many|.
CSAREGETEAFF
TGCAGTGCTAGAGAAGGGGAAACTGAAGCTTTCTTT
>TRBV20-1|TRBJ2-1|few|.
CGLGRGSYNEQFF
TGCGGACTTGGGCGGGGCTCCTACAATGAGCAGTTCTTC
>TRBV29-1|TRBJ2-1|.|.
CSVERSSNEQFF
TGCAGCGTTGAAAGGTCTTCCAATGAGCAGTTCTTC
>TRBV5-1|TRBJ2-3|few|.
CASSSRGWDTQYF
TGCGCCAGCAGCTCCAGAGGCTGGGATACGCAGTATTTT
>TRBV24-1|TRBJ1-2|few|.
CATSDFDQDAYTF
TGTGCCACCAGTGATTTCGACCAGGACGCCTACACCTTC
>TRBV5-1|TRBJ2-3|many|.
CASSLFLAGTDTQYF
TGCGCCAGCAGCTTGTTTTTAGCGGGCACAGATACGCAGTATTTT
>TRBV4-1|TRBJ2-1|few|TRBD2
CASSQDGLAGRNEQFF
TGCGCCAGCAGCCAAGATGGACTAGCGGGAAGGAATGAGCAGTTCTTC
>TRBV12-3/TRBV12-4|TRBJ2-1|.|.
CASRGGRKSSYNEQFF
TGTGCCAGCAGGGGGGGAAGGAAGAGCTCCTACAATGAGCAGTTCTTC
>TRBV21-1|TRBJ1-2|.|.
CTRPYGYTF
TGTACACGCCCGTATGGCTACACCTTC